This T cell receptor beta chain came from a study of T cells in localized non-small cell lung cancer. Profiled with immunoSEQ multiplex PCR; TCRdb holds only in-frame clones, not every one. The table includes approximately 45,000 clones, around 86% detected once. Germline V gene lookup returns CDR1 MNHNS and CDR2 SASEGT. J gave up 7 bases and V 4 bases, and 7 bases lay outside the gene matches. The CDR3 length is 15 residues. Remarks on this clone: Its target is not known.

Regarding the study as a whole: The study found T cell clonality highest in uninvolved adjacent lung, above tumor. Greater T cell density in blood accompanied longer overall survival.

This clonotype was sampled from a man aged 40-75 years with stage II lung adenocarcinoma. This chain connects TRBV6-1 to TRBJ1-4; 9 bases are a match to TRBD1. Material: PBMCs, obtained before any cancer treatment. The CDR3 is CASSVQGARGEKLFF. The CDR3 DNA reads as TGTGCCAGCAGTGTACAGGGGGCGCGAGGTGAAAAACTGTTTTTT.